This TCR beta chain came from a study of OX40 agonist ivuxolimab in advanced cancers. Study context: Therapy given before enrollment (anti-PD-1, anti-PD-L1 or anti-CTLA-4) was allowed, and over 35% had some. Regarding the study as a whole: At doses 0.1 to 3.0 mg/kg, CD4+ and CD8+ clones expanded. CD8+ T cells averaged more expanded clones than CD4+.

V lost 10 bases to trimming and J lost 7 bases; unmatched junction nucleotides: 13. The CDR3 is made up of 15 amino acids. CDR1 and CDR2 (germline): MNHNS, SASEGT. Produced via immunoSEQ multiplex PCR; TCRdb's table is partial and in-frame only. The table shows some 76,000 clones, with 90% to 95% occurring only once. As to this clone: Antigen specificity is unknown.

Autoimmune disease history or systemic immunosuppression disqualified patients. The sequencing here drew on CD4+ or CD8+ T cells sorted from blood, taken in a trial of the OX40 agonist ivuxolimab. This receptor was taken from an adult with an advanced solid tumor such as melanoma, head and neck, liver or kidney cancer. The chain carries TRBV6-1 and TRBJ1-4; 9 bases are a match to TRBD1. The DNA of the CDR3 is TGTGCCATTGCGAACCCGGGACAGGGAGTTGAAAAACTGTTTTTT. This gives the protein CAIANPGQGVEKLFF.